This TCR beta chain originates from a study of vaccination effects on CD4 cells after COVID-19. About the study: Sequencing in the ViraFEST assay came after antigen-specific CD4+ T cells had been expanded with viral peptide pools, which were used to stimulate PBMC.

This CDR3 is built from 12 residues. As to this clone: What it recognizes is unknown. An end of the junction differs from the germline gene, which may be a read error.

The culture ran for under eleven days, and then CD4+ T cells were isolated. It was between March and December 2020 that the person had a SARS-CoV-2 infection confirmed by PCR. Participants each got two BNT162b2 or mRNA-1273 vaccine doses. Libraries were prepared by immunoSEQ multiplex PCR; TCRdb keeps only in-frame clonotypes and omits some of them. This sample has 50,000 or so clones; about 76% occur once, and the top ten carry approximately 5.6%. The V and J genes are TRBV12-3 or TRBV12-4 and TRBJ1-1, with D perhaps TRBD1 (5 bases). Material: CD4+ T cells from PBMCs cultured without peptide, obtained after COVID-19 vaccination. The clonotype comes from a human donor who had a prior SARS-CoV-2 infection. CDR3 amino acids: CASSLAGTEVRF. As DNA, the CDR3 is TGTGCCAGCAGTCTCGCCGGGACCGAGGTTCGGTTT.